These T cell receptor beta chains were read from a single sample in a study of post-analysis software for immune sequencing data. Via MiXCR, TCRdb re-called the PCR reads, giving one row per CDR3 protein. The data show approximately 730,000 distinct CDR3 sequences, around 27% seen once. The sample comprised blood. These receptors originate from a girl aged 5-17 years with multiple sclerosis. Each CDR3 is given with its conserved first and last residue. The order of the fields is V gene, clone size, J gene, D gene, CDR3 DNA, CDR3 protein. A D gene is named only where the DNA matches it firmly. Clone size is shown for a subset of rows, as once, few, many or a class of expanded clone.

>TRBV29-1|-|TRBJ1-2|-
TGCAGCGTTGAAGGGCGGAGGGGACGGGGCTATGGCTACACCTTC
CSVEGRRGRGYGYTF
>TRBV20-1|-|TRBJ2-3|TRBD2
TGCAGTGCTAGATCTAGCGGGGGAAGAGATACGCAGTATTTT
CSARSSGGRDTQYF
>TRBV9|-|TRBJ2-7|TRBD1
TGTGCCAGCAGCTACAGGGGGGACGAGCAGTACTTC
CASSYRGDEQYF
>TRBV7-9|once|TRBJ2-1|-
TGTGCCGGCAGCTTAGAGGGCGGGATCAAATATGAGCAGTTCTTC
CAGSLEGGIKYEQFF
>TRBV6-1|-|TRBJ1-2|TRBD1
TGTGCCAGCAATCCGACAGGGGGCTATGGCTACACCTTC
CASNPTGGYGYTF
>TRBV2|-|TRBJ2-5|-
TGTGCCAGCGTTGATGGGACCTTAACTCGAGGGACCCAGTACTTC
CASVDGTLTRGTQYF
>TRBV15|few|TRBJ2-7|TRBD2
TGTGCCACCAGCAAGGGACTAGCGGGACTAGGCGAGCAGTACTTC
CATSKGLAGLGEQYF
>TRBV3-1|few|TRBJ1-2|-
TGTGCCAGCAGCCCTGAAGTAGGCTATGGCTACACCTTC
CASSPEVGYGYTF
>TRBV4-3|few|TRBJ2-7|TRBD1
TGCGCCAGCAGCCAAGACCGGGGACAGGGGAGCTACGAGCAGTACTTC
CASSQDRGQGSYEQYF
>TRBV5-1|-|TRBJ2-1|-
TGCGCCAGCAGCTTTAGGACCGGCACCTACGAGCAGTTCTTC
CASSFRTGTYEQFF
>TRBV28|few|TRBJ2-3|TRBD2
TGTGCCAGCAATCCCCCTCCAGGGAGGGAAGATACGCAGTATTTT
CASNPPPGREDTQYF
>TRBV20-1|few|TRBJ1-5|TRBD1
TGCAGTGCCAACAGGGGGAAACCAGGTCAGCCCCAGCATTTT
CSANRGKPGQPQHF
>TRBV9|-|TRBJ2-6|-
TGTGCCAGCAGCCAAACGTCCTCTGGGGCCAACGTCCTGACTTTC
CASSQTSSGANVLTF
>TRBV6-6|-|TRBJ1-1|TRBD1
TGTGCCAACGCGCCGGGACAGAGAAACACTGAAGCTTTCTTT
CANAPGQRNTEAFF
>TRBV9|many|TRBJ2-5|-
TGTGCCAGCAGCGCAGCAGGGTACCAAGAGACCCAGTACTTC
CASSAAGYQETQYF
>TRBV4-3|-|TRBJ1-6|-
TGCGCCAGCAGCCAAGATCGAGGGGCGTTCTATAATTCACCCCTCCACTTT
CASSQDRGAFYNSPLHF
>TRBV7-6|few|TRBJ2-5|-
TGTGCCAGCAGCTTACGAGCGAGGGAGACCCAGTACTTC
CASSLRARETQYF
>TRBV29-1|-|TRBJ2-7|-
TGCAGCGTTTCCGCAGGGGGGCTTCCCTACGAGCAGTACTTC
CSVSAGGLPYEQYF
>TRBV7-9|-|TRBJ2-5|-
TGTGCCAGCAGCCCAAACAAGTACCAAGAGACCCAGTACTTC
CASSPNKYQETQYF
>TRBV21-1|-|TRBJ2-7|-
TGTGCCAGCAGCAATTATAGGCAGGGTCTCTACGAGCAGTACTTC
CASSNYRQGLYEQYF
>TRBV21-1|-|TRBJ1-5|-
TGTGCCAGCAGCAAAATTCCCGGGAATCAGCCCCAGCATTTT
CASSKIPGNQPQHF
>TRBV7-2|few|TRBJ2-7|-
TGTGCCAGCAGCTTAGCGGTGGGGGCCTACGAGCAGTACTTC
CASSLAVGAYEQYF
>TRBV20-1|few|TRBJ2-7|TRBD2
TGCAGTGCCCGAAGTGGAGCGGGAGGGTCCTACGAGCAGTACTTC
CSARSGAGGSYEQYF
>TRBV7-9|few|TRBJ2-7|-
TGTGCCAGCAGCTCCCGCTCGGGGAAGTACTACGAGCAGTACTTC
CASSSRSGKYYEQYF
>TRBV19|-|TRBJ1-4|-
TGTGCCAGTAGTCCTCGACGGGGTTCTAATGAAAAACTGTTTTTT
CASSPRRGSNEKLFF
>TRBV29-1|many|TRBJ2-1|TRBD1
TGCAGCGCCGGAATGAGGACAGGATACAATGAGCAGTTCTTC
CSAGMRTGYNEQFF
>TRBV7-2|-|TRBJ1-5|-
TGTGCCAGCGGAACTACAATGACTCAGCCCCAGCATTTT
CASGTTMTQPQHF
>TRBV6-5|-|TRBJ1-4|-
TGTGCCAGCAGTTCTACCGGGGCAGGGAATGAAAAACTGTTTTTT
CASSSTGAGNEKLFF
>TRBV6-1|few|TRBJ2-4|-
TGTGCCAGCAGTGAATCGCGGACAGCCCCCGGGTACTTC
CASSESRTAPGYF
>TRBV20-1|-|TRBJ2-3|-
TGCAGCATGCGGAGCACAGATACGCAGTATTTT
CSMRSTDTQYF
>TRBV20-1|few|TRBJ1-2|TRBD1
TGCAGTGCTAGAGATCGGACAGGTCTCTATGGCTACACCTTC
CSARDRTGLYGYTF
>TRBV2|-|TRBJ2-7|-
TGTGCCACTTCGAGCATATTAATCTACGAGCAGTACTTC
CATSSILIYEQYF
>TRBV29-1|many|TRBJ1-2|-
TGCAGCGTTGTATCTAACTATGGCTACACCTTC
CSVVSNYGYTF
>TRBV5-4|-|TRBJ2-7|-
TGTGCCAGCAGCTTCATTGGGGGATCCTCCTACGAGCAGTACTTC
CASSFIGGSSYEQYF
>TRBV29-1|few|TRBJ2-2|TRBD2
TGCAGCGTAGCTACGGGACTAGCGGGCACCGGGGAGCTGTTTTTT
CSVATGLAGTGELFF
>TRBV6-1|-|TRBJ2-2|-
TGTGCCAGCAGTCGGGCAGGGGTGAACACCGGGGAGCTGTTTTTT
CASSRAGVNTGELFF
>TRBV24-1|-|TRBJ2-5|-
TGTGCCACCAGTGACATGGGGGAGACCCAGTACTTC
CATSDMGETQYF
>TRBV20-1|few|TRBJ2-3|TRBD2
TGCAGTGCTTCAAGACTAGCGGGTCTCACAGATACGCAGTATTTT
CSASRLAGLTDTQYF
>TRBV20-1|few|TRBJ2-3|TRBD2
TGCAGTGCTTCGGAGCGGGGAACAGATACGCAGTATTTT
CSASERGTDTQYF
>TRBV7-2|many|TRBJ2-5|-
TGTGCCAGCAGCTTAATGATATGGGACGGACAAGAGACCCAGTACTTC
CASSLMIWDGQETQYF
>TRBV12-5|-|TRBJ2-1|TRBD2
TGTGCTGGTGGTTTGGTATCTAGCGGGAGGGCCTCGGTCCCAAATGAGCAGTTCTTC
CAGGLVSSGRASVPNEQFF
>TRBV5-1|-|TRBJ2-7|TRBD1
TGCGCCAGCAGCCAGGGGACAGGGTACTTCGACGAGCAGTACTTC
CASSQGTGYFDEQYF
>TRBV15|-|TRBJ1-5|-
TGTGCCACCAGCAGAACCCTGGCAGGCCAGCCCCAGCATTTT
CATSRTLAGQPQHF
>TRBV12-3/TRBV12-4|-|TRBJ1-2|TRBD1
TGTGCCAGCAGTTTAACGGGACAGGACTACGGCTACACCTTC
CASSLTGQDYGYTF
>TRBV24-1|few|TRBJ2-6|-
TGTGCCACCAGTGATCCCCAGGGAACTGGGGCCAACGTCCTGACTTTC
CATSDPQGTGANVLTF